One T cell receptor beta chain is described in this entry. What it binds is not known. Trimming left V 4 bases short and J 6 bases short, with 13 bases between. The CDR3 is 14 residues long. The germline V gene encodes CDR1 SGHRS and CDR2 YFSETQ. The PCR used 60 Vbeta and 13 Jbeta primers. TCRdb's table, derived via immunoSEQ multiplex PCR, lists solely in-frame clones and lacks some. The data show a few hundred thousand clones, 70% to 85% seen once. This specimen comes from a study of cytomegalovirus exposure and HLA in healthy donors. Findings of the study overall: It was reported that TCR beta sequences correctly inferred the HLA-A and HLA-B alleles for most subjects. An analysis that came later showed most CMV-associated TCR beta chains appearing HLA-restricted.

This receptor was taken from a girl aged 2-10 years in good health and CMV-seronegative. The sequencing input was PBMCs. The chain combines TRBV5-1 with TRBJ2-2; possible D gene TRBD1, 5 bases. The CDR3 region is CASSISQGSGELFF. Written as DNA, the CDR3 is TGCGCCAGCAGCATCAGCCAGGGTTCCGGGGAGCTGTTTTTT.